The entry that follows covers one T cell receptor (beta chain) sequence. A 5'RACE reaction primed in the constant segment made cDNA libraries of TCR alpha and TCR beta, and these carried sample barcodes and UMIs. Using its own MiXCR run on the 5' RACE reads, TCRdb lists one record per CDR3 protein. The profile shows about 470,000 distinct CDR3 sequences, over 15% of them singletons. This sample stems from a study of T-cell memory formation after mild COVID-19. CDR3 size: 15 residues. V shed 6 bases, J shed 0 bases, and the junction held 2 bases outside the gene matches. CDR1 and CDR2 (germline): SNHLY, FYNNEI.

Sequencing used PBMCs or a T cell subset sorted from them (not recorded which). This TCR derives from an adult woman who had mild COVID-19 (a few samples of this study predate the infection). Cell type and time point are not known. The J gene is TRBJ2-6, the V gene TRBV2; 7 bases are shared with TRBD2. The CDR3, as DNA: TGTGCCAGCAGGAGGGAGGGCTCTGGGGCCAACGTCCTGACTTTC. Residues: CASRREGSGANVLTF.